The clone carrying this T cell receptor (beta chain) was counted once. The antigen is unknown. The donors, nominally healthy at sampling, likely had unrecorded immune exposures. 13 Jbeta primers and 60 Vbeta primers were used for the PCR. TCRdb keeps only in-frame clones here, not all; method: immunoSEQ multiplex PCR. The repertoire includes some 150,000 clones, about 64% of them detected once, and 2.5% to 3.5% sits in the top ten. These data belong to a study of cytomegalovirus exposure and HLA in healthy donors. Findings of the study overall: Compared with the roughly 700-donor mean, an Asian-associated ancestry cluster reportedly had fewer N-insertions, according to a later analysis. For presence/absence analyses, sequencing depth was assumed to be roughly uniform across donors.

The sequencing sample was made of PBMCs. This sequence originates from a woman aged 25 to 39 in good health and CMV-seropositive.

The CDR3 here is CASSEAGGVVNNEQFF. In nucleotides, the CDR3 is TGCGCCAGCAGTGAGGCGGGAGGGGTTGTCAACAATGAGCAGTTCTTC. The chain is built from TRBV10-1 and TRBJ2-1; 9 bases fit TRBD2. Germline-derived CDR1 and CDR2 are WNHNN and SYGVQD (reference sequence). With V trimmed by 2 bases and J by 5 bases, 7 bases remained unmatched. The CDR3 consists of 16 residues.